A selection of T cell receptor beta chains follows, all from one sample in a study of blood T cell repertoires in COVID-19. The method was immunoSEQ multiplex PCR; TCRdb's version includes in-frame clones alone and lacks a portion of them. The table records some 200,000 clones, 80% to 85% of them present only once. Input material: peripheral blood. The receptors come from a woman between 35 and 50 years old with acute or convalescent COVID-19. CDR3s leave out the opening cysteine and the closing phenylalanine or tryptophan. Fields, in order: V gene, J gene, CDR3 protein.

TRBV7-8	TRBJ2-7	ASSVKRLAGYEQY
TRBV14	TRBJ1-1	ASSHYPTEAF
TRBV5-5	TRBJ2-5	ASSVRGGPQETQY
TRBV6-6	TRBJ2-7	ASKGQGVDEQY
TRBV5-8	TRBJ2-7	ASSSREARHYEQY
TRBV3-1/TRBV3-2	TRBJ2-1	ASSSQRRLAGANEQF
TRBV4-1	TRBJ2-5	ASSQGYSGSGQETQY
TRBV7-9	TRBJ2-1	AITPRAGQQF
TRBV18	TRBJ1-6	ASSPGITGPIYNSPLH
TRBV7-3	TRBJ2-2	ASSLDRWTGELF
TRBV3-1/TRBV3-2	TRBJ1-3	ASSRGQANTIY
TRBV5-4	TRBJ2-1	ASSLAGPYNEQF
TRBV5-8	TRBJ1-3	ASSLAGGTGFSGNTIY
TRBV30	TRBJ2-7	AWSGQDSYEQY
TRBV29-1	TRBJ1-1	SAGTEAF
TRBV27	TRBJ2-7	ASIPSRGRALEQY
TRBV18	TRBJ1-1	ASSPTPNTEAF
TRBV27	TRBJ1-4	ASSARTGLEKLF
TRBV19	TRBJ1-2	ASSFTKIYGYT
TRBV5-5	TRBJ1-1	ASSLEQAGYRNTEAF
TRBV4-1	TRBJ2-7	ASSREDRGNYEQY
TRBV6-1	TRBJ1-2	ASSESLQTWTGGVGYT
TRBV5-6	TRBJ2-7	ASSGQGAVRAYEQY
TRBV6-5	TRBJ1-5	ASSYSAGRRQPQH
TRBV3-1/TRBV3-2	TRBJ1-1	ASSPRQARTEAF
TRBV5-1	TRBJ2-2	ASSYDLDGELF
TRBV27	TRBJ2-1	ASSLSGTANNEQF
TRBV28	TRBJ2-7	ASSLLDRGYEQY